One and the same sample provided the 7 T cell receptor beta chains below, sequenced in a study of blood T cells in healthy people across ages. A second PCR, run for roughly 7 to 11 cycles, used a sample-barcoded 5' primer plus a J-beta primer mix. TCRdb independently ran MiXCR on the 5' RACE reads; one entry per CDR3 protein. The sample carries about 1.8 million distinct CDR3 sequences, just under 50% recorded once. The sequenced sample was blood. The receptors here all came from a woman in her 40s in good health.

In this sample, this clonotype turned up a few times. V and J are TRBV12-3 or TRBV12-4 and TRBJ2-1, with D unclear. The germline V and J ends were trimmed by 3 bases and 9 bases, with 9 bases remaining between them. The CDR3 has 12 amino acids. CDR3 protein: CASSFKGGEQFF. CDR3 bases: TGTGCCAGCAGTTTTAAGGGCGGTGAGCAGTTCTTC.

The chain links TRBV15 to TRBJ2-4; D may correspond to TRBD1 or TRBD2 (5 bases each). The V gene's germline CDR1 is LNHNV and CDR2 YYDKDF (reference sequence). This CDR3 has 16 residues. V was shortened by 4 bases and J by 9 bases, with 22 bases between the two germline ends. For the CDR3, the DNA is TGTGCCACCAGCAAAAACCGGGACGTCCGAAGCGGCATTCAGTACTTC. Its protein product is CATSKNRDVRSGIQYF.

The sample holds one count of this clonotype. The chain is built from TRBV6-4 and TRBJ2-1, with D maybe TRBD1 (5 bases). CDR3 length: 15 amino acids. Between the trimmed V and J ends, which lost 3 bases and 1 base, there was a span of 10 bases. In germline, CDR1 is MRHNA, CDR2 SNTAGT. CDR3 sequence reads: CASSEGPQSYNEQFF. The CDR3 region has the DNA TGTGCCAGCAGTGAGGGGCCCCAATCCTACAATGAGCAGTTCTTC.

The chain employs TRBV20-1 and TRBJ2-5; 14 nucleotides line up with TRBD2. The V gene's germline CDR1 is DFQATT and CDR2 SNEGSKA (reference sequence). J lost 4 bases, V lost 6 bases, and 4 bases had no gene match. This CDR3 region has 14 residues. CDR3 DNA sequence: TGCAGTGCCCAGGGACTAGCGGGGGCAGAGACCCAGTACTTC. It yields the protein CSAQGLAGAETQYF.

The J gene is TRBJ2-4, the V gene TRBV15, with unresolved D. V shed 1 base and J shed 9 bases, with 7 bases lying between them. From germline, CDR1 is LNHNV and CDR2 YYDKDF (reference sequence). CDR3 length equals 12 residues. Here the CDR3 reads CATSRAVGIQYF. Written as DNA, the CDR3 is TGTGCCACCAGCAGAGCGGTTGGCATTCAGTACTTC.

CDR3 residues: CASSLQYYNEQFF. Written as DNA, the CDR3 is TGTGCCAGCAGCTTACAGTACTACAATGAGCAGTTCTTC. The chain employs TRBV7-6 and TRBJ2-1; D unresolved. Deletions cut 2 bases from V and 3 bases from J, with 5 bases between. CDR1 and CDR2 (germline): SGHVS, FNYEAQ. The CDR3 contains 13 residues.

The chain links TRBV7-2 to TRBJ2-4; 9 bases fit TRBD1. Germline V gene sequence: CDR1 SGHTA, CDR2 FQGNSA. The V and J ends lost 5 bases and 7 bases, in that order; junction bases with no gene match: 6. The CDR3 has 14 residues. This CDR3 reads CASSTTGGWNIQYF. DNA of the CDR3: TGTGCCAGCAGCACTACAGGGGGCTGGAACATTCAGTACTTC.